These 17 T cell receptor beta chains were sequenced from one sample in a study of vaccination effects on CD4 cells after COVID-19. Sequenced by immunoSEQ multiplex PCR; TCRdb stores in-frame clones only, minus some. Among some 40,000 clones listed, less than 85% were seen once. Isolation of CD4+ T cells took place after less than twelve days of culture. It was between March and December 2020 that the person had a SARS-CoV-2 infection confirmed by PCR. Subjects were given two BNT162b2 or mRNA-1273 vaccine doses. Antigens of these TCRs are unknown. The sequences come from CD4+ T cells from PBMCs cultured without peptide, collected after COVID-19 vaccination. The receptors shown here come from a human donor who had a prior SARS-CoV-2 infection.

This clone was recorded once. The rearrangement joins TRBV15 to TRBJ2-5; tentatively, D is TRBD1 (6 bases). V was clipped by 0 bases and J by 3 bases, with 11 bases between them. This CDR3 region has 15 residues. The germline CDR1 and CDR2 sequences are LNHNV and YYDKDF (reference sequence). CDR3 region: CATSRDPGQEETQYF. The DNA of the CDR3 is TGTGCCACCAGCAGAGATCCGGGACAAGAAGAGACCCAGTACTTC.

The V gene is TRBV11-3, the J gene TRBJ2-1; TRBD1 aligns across 7 bases. Germline trimming cut 4 bases from V and 4 bases from J; bases unmatched to any gene: 10. The V gene's germline CDR1 is SGHNT and CDR2 YENEEA. This CDR3 is 16 amino acids long. The CDR3 sequence is CASSSTTGKNYNEQFF. CDR3 bases: TGTGCCAGCAGCTCCACGACAGGGAAAAATTACAATGAGCAGTTCTTC.

This clone is categorized as medium-sized. This same CDR3 is encoded by further DNA sequences in the sample. The gene calls are TRBV27 and TRBJ2-3; D ambiguous. CDR1 is MNHEY, CDR2 SMNVEV, per germline (reference sequence). V gave up 3 bases and J gave up 1 base, with 5 bases separating them. This CDR3 comprises 13 residues. Here the CDR3 DNA reads TGTGCCAGCAGTTTTCGGGGCACAGATACGCAGTATTTT. Protein sequence: CASSFRGTDTQYF.

This clone was detected once. J is TRBJ1-4 and V is TRBV2; the D is unclear. V gave up 7 bases and J gave up 7 bases, with 16 bases separating them. The V gene's germline CDR1 is SNHLY and CDR2 FYNNEI. The CDR3 totals 14 residues. The CDR3 is CASTRVRSLEKLFF. The CDR3 DNA sequence: TGTGCCAGCACGCGAGTTCGTTCCCTTGAAAAACTGTTTTTT. The full variable domain, in which reference TRBV2 and TRBJ1-4 provide the parts outside the CDR3, is EPEVTQTPSHQVTQMGQEVILRCVPISNHLYFYWYRQILGQKVEFLVSFYNNEISEKSEIFDDQFSVERPDGSNFTLKIRSTKLEDSAMYFCASTRVRSLEKLFFGSGTQLSVL.

This rearrangement joins TRBV4-3 to TRBJ1-1, with D possibly being TRBD1 (5 bases). V lost 4 bases and J 1 base, leaving 10 bases between the germline ends. The CDR3 loop spans 14 amino acids. Germline V gene data show CDR1 as LGHNA and CDR2 as YSLEER. Here the CDR3 DNA reads TGCGCCAGCAGCCTGGGGACGGCGAACACTGAAGCTTTCTTT. This codes for CASSLGTANTEAFF.

Only a few counts were recorded for this clone. This chain joins TRBV25-1 and TRBJ2-7; a possible D gene is TRBD1 (5 bases). V was shortened by 4 bases and J by 4 bases, with 11 bases between the two germline ends. Germline-derived CDR1 and CDR2 are MGHDK and SYGVNS. CDR3 length equals 13 residues. The CDR3 protein is CASSGQGGYEQYF. CDR3 in DNA: TGTGCCAGCAGTGGGCAGGGTGGTTACGAGCAGTACTTC.

This chain links TRBV6-2 or TRBV6-3 with TRBJ2-7; D unresolved. Per germline, CDR1 MNHEY and CDR2 SVGEGT. The CDR3 spans 13 residues. V was pared by 6 bases and J by 0 bases, with 9 bases between. CDR3 coding DNA: TGTGCCAGCAGCCCCCCCTCCTCCTACGAGCAGTACTTC. It yields the protein CASSPPSSYEQYF.

This chain links TRBV30 with TRBJ1-6; a possible D gene is TRBD1 (5 bases). Germline values: CDR1 GTSNPN, CDR2 SVGIG (reference sequence). The V end was cut by 0 bases, the J end by 0 bases, with 18 bases between. The CDR3 contains 19 residues. CDR3 nucleotide sequence: TGTGCCTGGAGTGTATCGCGGGGGTTCCATAGCTCCTATAATTCACCCCTCCACTTT. This codes for CAWSVSRGFHSSYNSPLHF.

V and J are TRBV2 and TRBJ2-3, with 10 bases aligning to TRBD1. CDR1 SNHLY and CDR2 FYNNEI come from the germline V gene. V trimming: 8 bases; J trimming: 9 bases; junction bases outside the gene matches: 11. The CDR3 has 14 amino acids. The CDR3 region is CASRKGQGLGTQYF. CDR3 coding DNA: TGTGCCAGCCGGAAGGGACAGGGGCTGGGGACGCAGTATTTT.

This CDR3 reads CASSLSSTGRSYEQYF. CDR3 nucleotide sequence: TGCGCCAGCAGCTTGTCCTCGACAGGTCGTTCCTACGAGCAGTACTTC. The rearrangement uses TRBV5-1 and TRBJ2-7, with D perhaps TRBD1 (6 bases). This CDR3 is 16 amino acids long. The germline gives CDR1 SGHRS, CDR2 YFSETQ. Between the trimmed V and J ends, which lost 1 base and 1 base, there was a span of 15 bases.

The chain joins TRBV3-1 (or the pseudogene TRBV3-2) to TRBJ1-2; D possibly corresponds to TRBD1 (5 bases). Trimming pared 1 base from V and 4 bases from J, leaving 13 bases between. Germline V gene sequence: CDR1 LGHDT, CDR2 YNNKEL (reference sequence). This CDR3 region has 15 residues. CDR3 in DNA: TGTGCCAGCAGCCAAGTGGCAGGGCGGCCCTATGGCTACACCTTC. Protein sequence: CASSQVAGRPYGYTF.

The rearrangement joins TRBV28 to TRBJ2-5; D remains unclear. CDR1 and CDR2 from the germline V gene are MDHEN and SYDVKM. This CDR3 has 11 amino acids. Deletions cut 3 bases from V and 2 bases from J, with 1 base between. The CDR3 loop is CASSFQETQYF. The CDR3 DNA follows: TGTGCCAGCAGTTTTCAAGAGACCCAGTACTTC.

This chain uses TRBV7-3 with TRBJ2-5; 9 bases align to TRBD2. The CDR3 is 15 amino acids. V trimming: 3 bases; J trimming: 5 bases; junction bases outside the gene matches: 7. Per germline, CDR1 SGHTA and CDR2 FQGTGA. The CDR3: CASSFQRGEGETQYF. CDR3 nucleotides: TGTGCCAGCAGCTTCCAGCGGGGGGAGGGGGAGACCCAGTACTTC. The complete variable domain, with remaining parts taken from reference TRBV7-3 and TRBJ2-5, reads GAGVSQTPSNKVTEKGKYVELRCDPISGHTALYWYRQSLGQGPEFLIYFQGTGAADDSGLPNDRFFAVRPEGSVSTLKIQRTERGDSAVYLCASSFQRGEGETQYFGPGTRLLVL.

The gene calls are TRBV5-1 and TRBJ2-1; D may match TRBD1 or TRBD2 (5 bases each). The CDR3 consists of 16 residues. Trimming shortened V by 3 bases and J by 1 base, and 14 bases separated the two germline ends. Germline loops: CDR1 SGHRS, CDR2 YFSETQ. In DNA, the CDR3 is TGCGCCAGCAGCTCAACCGGGACCGGGTCCTACAATGAGCAGTTCTTC. Amino acid sequence: CASSSTGTGSYNEQFF. Complete variable domain (other parts from reference TRBV5-1 and TRBJ2-1): KAGVTQTPRYLIKTRGQQVTLSCSPISGHRSVSWYQQTPGQGLQFLFEYFSETQRNKGNFPGRFSGRQFSNSRSEMNVSTLELGDSALYLCASSSTGTGSYNEQFFGPGTRLTVL.

This chain links TRBV24-1 with TRBJ2-5, with 9 bases that match TRBD2. The CDR3 extends over 14 amino acids. Germline CDR1 KGHDR, CDR2 SFDVKD. The trim removed 5 bases at V and 5 bases at J, leaving 5 bases unmatched. The CDR3 nucleotides read TGTGCCACCAGTGGAGCGGGAGGTGTCGAGACCCAGTACTTC. Protein: CATSGAGGVETQYF.

The rearrangement uses TRBV7-6 and TRBJ2-5, with D perhaps TRBD1 (6 bases). Germline V lookup: CDR1 SGHVS, CDR2 FNYEAQ. The CDR3 is made up of 15 amino acids. V dropped 7 bases and J dropped 0 bases, with 15 bases sitting between them. The CDR3 DNA is TGTGCCAGCACCCTTATGACAGGCGACCAAGAGACCCAGTACTTC. Amino acid sequence: CASTLMTGDQETQYF.

There are a few counts of this clone. CDR3 in DNA: TGTGCCAGCAGCCCACAGACGGAGGGCGAAGCTTTCTTT. Translating gives CASSPQTEGEAFF. The chain joins TRBV7-3 to TRBJ1-1; D uncertain. V lost 5 bases to trimming and J lost 8 bases, with 15 bases between them. This CDR3 region has 13 residues. Germline CDR1 reads SGHTA; CDR2 reads FQGTGA.